The present T cell receptor (beta chain) was sequenced within a study of shared clonotypes between healthy human individuals. Study outcomes and limitations: Among a few donors, roughly 5% of naive CD4 clonotypes were found in common.

This clone was found once. The antigen is not known. Per the germline V gene, CDR1 is MDHEN and CDR2 is SYDVKM. Trimming took 3 bases from V and 8 from J; bases not matched to a gene: 12. The CDR3 runs to 16 residues. Donors had no recently reported acute infections or vaccinations and were HIV-negative. Per sorted-subset replicate PCR, input was approximately 0.2 ug DNA, representing tens of thousands of T cell genomes. TCRdb keeps only in-frame clones here, not all; method: immunoSEQ multiplex PCR. The sample gives 2 million to 2.5 million clones, more than 85% of which show up once; approximately 0.36% is in the top ten.

The J gene is TRBJ2-1, the V gene TRBV28; 8 bases line up with TRBD2. The receptor comes from a young man in good health. Some clones in this sample may be carry-over from other donors' samples. Sequencing was carried out using naive CD4+ T cells from PBMCs. Regarding subset: CD45RA+ positively selected. The CDR3 sequence is CASSLWGGRSSDEQFF. The CDR3 DNA reads as TGTGCCAGCAGTTTGTGGGGCGGGAGGTCTAGCGATGAGCAGTTCTTC.